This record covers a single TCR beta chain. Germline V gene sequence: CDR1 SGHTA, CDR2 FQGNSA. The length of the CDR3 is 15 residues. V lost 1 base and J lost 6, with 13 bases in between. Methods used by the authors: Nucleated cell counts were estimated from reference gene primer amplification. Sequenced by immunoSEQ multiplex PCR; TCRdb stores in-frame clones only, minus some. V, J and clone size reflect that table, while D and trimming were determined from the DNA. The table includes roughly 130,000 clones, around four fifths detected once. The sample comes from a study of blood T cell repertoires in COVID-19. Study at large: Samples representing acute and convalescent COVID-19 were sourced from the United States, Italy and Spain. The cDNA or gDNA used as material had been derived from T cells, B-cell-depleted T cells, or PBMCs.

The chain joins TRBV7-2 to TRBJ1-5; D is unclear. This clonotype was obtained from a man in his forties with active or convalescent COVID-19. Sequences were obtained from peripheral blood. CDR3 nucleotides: TGTGCCAGCAGCTTAGGGTCCGGGGTTGGTCAGCCCCAGCATTTT. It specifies CASSLGSGVGQPQHF.